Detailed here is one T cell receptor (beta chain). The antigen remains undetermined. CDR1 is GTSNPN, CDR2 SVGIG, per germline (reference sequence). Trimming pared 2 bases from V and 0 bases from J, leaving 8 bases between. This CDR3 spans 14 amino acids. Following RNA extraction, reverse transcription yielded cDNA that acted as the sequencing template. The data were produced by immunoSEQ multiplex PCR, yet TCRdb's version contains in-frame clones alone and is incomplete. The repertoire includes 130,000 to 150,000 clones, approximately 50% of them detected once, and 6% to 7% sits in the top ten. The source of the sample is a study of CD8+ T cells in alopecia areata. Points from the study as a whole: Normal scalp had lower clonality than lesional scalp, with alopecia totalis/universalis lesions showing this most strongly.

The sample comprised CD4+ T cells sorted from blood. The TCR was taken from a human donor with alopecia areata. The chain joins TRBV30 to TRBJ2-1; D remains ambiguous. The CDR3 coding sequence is TGTGCCTGGAGTTTCAAGAGCTCCTACAATGAGCAGTTCTTC. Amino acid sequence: CAWSFKSSYNEQFF.